These 24 T cell receptor beta chains share one sample of origin, sequenced in a study of beta chain features in type 1 diabetes (dated by TCRdb to 2016 to 2018). The library was prepared using the immunoSEQ multiplex PCR assay. All of the isolated RNA was reverse transcribed with the High Capacity cDNA Reverse Transcription Kit, so expressed TCRB transcripts were sequenced. TCRdb obtained this table from immuneACCESS and retained in-frame rearrangements with V and J assigned. These tables miss some clones; where compared with another copy, unresolved V genes account for less than half of the shortfall, and the remainder is unexplained. The sample yields some 190,000 clones; around 8% were counted once. Clones ranked in the top ten supply about 1% of the sample. The research as a whole found: In all four CD4+ subsets, TCRB CDR3 length was moderately but significantly shorter in type 1 diabetes patients.

These receptors lack a known antigen. Sequencing was carried out using central memory CD4+ T cells from blood. The origin of the receptors is a woman aged 40 to 50 with type 1 diabetes.

This clone was observed a handful of times. This chain connects TRBV25-1 to TRBJ2-4, with D possibly matching TRBD1 (6 bases). With 8 bases removed from V and 5 bases from J, the gap between germline ends came to 19 bases. The CDR3 totals 15 residues. Germline assignment: CDR1 MGHDK and CDR2 SYGVNS. In DNA form, the CDR3 reads TGTGCCAGCCATCGATCGGCAGGGGACCAAAACATTCAGTACTTC. Translation: CASHRSAGDQNIQYF.

The chain combines TRBV2 with TRBJ1-2, with TRBD1 as a possible D gene (5 bases). This CDR3 comprises 14 residues. Germline loops: CDR1 SNHLY, CDR2 FYNNEI. Trimming took off 6 bases at V and 8 bases at J, with 19 bases between the two ends. In DNA form, the CDR3 reads TGTGCCAGCAGGGGTGGGGGGGAAGGTTACGGCTACACCTTC. It specifies CASRGGGEGYGYTF.

This clone was seen a few times. The chain carries TRBV6-6 and TRBJ1-2; 8 bases line up with TRBD1. The CDR3 length is 14 residues. The ends lost 0 bases at V and 8 bases at J; junction bases unmatched: 5. In germline, CDR1 is MNHNY, CDR2 SVGAGI (reference sequence). CDR3 nucleotides: TGTGCCAGCAGTTACTCGCAGGGGGCGAGGGGCTACACCTTC. Translating it yields CASSYSQGARGYTF.

The chain carries TRBV30 and TRBJ1-4, with 10 bases identical to TRBD1. This CDR3 is 13 amino acids long. Trimming at V came to 3 bases and at J to 10 bases, leaving 5 bases not matched to a gene. Looked up from germline, CDR1 is GTSNPN and CDR2 is SVGIG (reference sequence). CDR3 protein: CAWRLTGGGKLFF. CDR3 DNA sequence: TGTGCCTGGAGGCTGACAGGGGGCGGAAAACTGTTTTTT.

The chain has TRBV2 and TRBJ2-3, with TRBD2 as a possible D gene (6 bases). Germline V CDR1 and CDR2: SNHLY, FYNNEI. V was clipped by 6 bases and J by 2 bases, with 15 bases between them. This CDR3 is built from 15 residues. In DNA form, the CDR3 reads TGTGCCAGCAGGAACAGCGGGTTATCCACAGATACGCAGTATTTT. As protein: CASRNSGLSTDTQYF.

This clone was recorded a few times. This chain connects TRBV9 to TRBJ1-2; D may be TRBD1 (5 bases). CDR1 and CDR2 (germline): SGDLS, YYNGEE. Trimming removed 3 bases at V and 4 bases at J, with 22 bases between. The CDR3 consists of 17 residues. In nucleotides, the CDR3 is TGTGCCAGCAGCGGGACGGGTAGGGGAGGGGCTCTCTATGGCTACACCTTC. Translation gives CASSGTGRGGALYGYTF.

This clone turned up a few times. V gene TRBV29-1 combines with J gene TRBJ2-7, with D unresolved. The V and J ends lost 4 bases and 6 bases respectively, with 13 bases between them. The V gene's germline CDR1 is SQVTM and CDR2 ANQGSEA. The CDR3 consists of 12 residues. The CDR3 nucleotides read TGCAGCGTTGGATTTGCAGATTCCGAGCAGTACTTC. Translation: CSVGFADSEQYF.

This rearrangement joins TRBV5-4 to TRBJ2-1, with D possibly TRBD2 on 6 matching bases. CDR3 length equals 17 residues. Germline lookup yields CDR1 SGHNT and CDR2 YYREEE (reference sequence). V was pared by 9 bases and J by 0 bases, with 22 bases between. CDR3 residues: CAIFGGISISSYNEQFF. The CDR3 DNA reads as TGTGCCATTTTCGGGGGTATCTCCATAAGCTCCTACAATGAGCAGTTCTTC.

As regards this clone: This CDR3 is also generated by other DNA sequences in the sample. V is TRBV5-1 and J is TRBJ2-2; 7 positions agree with TRBD1. V was pared by 3 bases and J by 2 bases, with 4 bases of the junction left unmatched. The germline V gene encodes CDR1 SGHRS and CDR2 YFSETQ. This CDR3 is built from 15 residues. CDR3 region: CASSSGTANTGELFF. The CDR3 DNA reads as TGCGCCAGCAGCTCCGGGACAGCAAACACCGGGGAGCTGTTTTTT.

This chain joins TRBV9 and TRBJ2-2; 11 bases are a match to TRBD2. This CDR3 is 16 amino acids long. Germline CDR1 and CDR2: SGDLS and YYNGEE. The V segment lost 2 bases and the J segment 4 bases; nucleotides outside the gene matches: 4. CDR3 region: CASSVTGTSGTGELFF. The DNA for the CDR3 is TGTGCCAGCAGCGTTACCGGGACTAGCGGCACCGGGGAGCTGTTTTTT.

This chain connects TRBV2 to TRBJ2-5; D perhaps matches TRBD2 (5 bases). V lost 4 bases, J lost 4 bases, and 7 bases lay in between. CDR3 length equals 12 residues. Germline values: CDR1 SNHLY, CDR2 FYNNEI. The CDR3: CASSGGGETQYF. CDR3 bases: TGTGCCAGCAGTGGAGGAGGAGAGACCCAGTACTTC.

The chain is built from TRBV2 and TRBJ2-7; tentative D call: TRBD1 (6 bases). The length of the CDR3 is 14 residues. Per the germline V gene, CDR1 is SNHLY and CDR2 is FYNNEI. With 2 bases removed from V and 1 base from J, the gap between germline ends came to 9 bases. The CDR3 loop is CASSEQGQSYEQYF. The CDR3 nucleotides read TGTGCCAGCAGTGAACAAGGACAGTCCTACGAGCAGTACTTC. The full variable domain, completed using reference TRBV2 and TRBJ2-7, is EPEVTQTPSHQVTQMGQEVILRCVPISNHLYFYWYRQILGQKVEFLVSFYNNEISEKSEIFDDQFSVERPDGSNFTLKIRSTKLEDSAMYFCASSEQGQSYEQYFGPGTRLTVT.

This clone has only a few counts. This chain links TRBV11-2 with TRBJ1-1; no clear D. Trimming removed 6 bases at V and 2 bases at J, with 10 bases between. This CDR3 contains 13 residues. Per germline, CDR1 SGHAT and CDR2 FQNNGV. In DNA, the CDR3 is TGTGCCAGCAGATCCGGACTCAACACTGAAGCTTTCTTT. This sequence encodes CASRSGLNTEAFF.

This clone was detected only a few times. The chain is built from TRBV6-5 and TRBJ2-1, with TRBD2 identical over 8 bases. The V gene's germline CDR1 is MNHEY and CDR2 SVGAGI. The V gene end was trimmed by 8 bases and the J gene end by 5 bases; junction bases not matched to a gene: 5. This CDR3 is built from 13 residues. CDR3 amino acids: CASGRGADNEQFF. As DNA, the CDR3 is TGTGCCAGCGGGCGGGGGGCCGACAATGAGCAGTTCTTC.

A few counts support this clone. Since a much larger clone is just one base distant, this may be a read error. This rearrangement joins TRBV7-6 to TRBJ2-1; perhaps TRBD1 as D (5 bases). Per the germline V gene, CDR1 is SGHVS and CDR2 is FNYEAQ. The CDR3 has 13 residues. Trimming took off 1 base at V and 5 bases at J, with 6 bases between the two ends. Here the CDR3 DNA reads TGTGCCAGCAGCTTAGGACAGCACAATGAGCAGTTCTTC. This translates into CASSLGQHNEQFF.

This clone was detected a few times. The chain uses TRBV6-5 and TRBJ1-1; 7 positions agree with TRBD1. The ends lost 4 bases at V and 10 bases at J; junction bases unmatched: 6. Germline assignment: CDR1 MNHEY and CDR2 SVGAGI. The CDR3 runs 12 residues. The CDR3: CASSWETGRAFF. CDR3 nucleotides: TGTGCCAGCAGTTGGGAGACAGGGAGAGCTTTCTTT.

V gene TRBV11-2 combines with J gene TRBJ2-1, with TRBD1 identical over 7 bases. Trimming removed 5 bases from V and 6 bases from J; junction bases left unmatched: 4. This CDR3 is 13 amino acids long. Germline V gene lookup returns CDR1 SGHAT and CDR2 FQNNGV. The CDR3 coding sequence is TGTGCCAGCAGCCCCTACAGGGGCAATGAGCAGTTCTTC. This encodes CASSPYRGNEQFF.

The chain joins TRBV28 to TRBJ2-4; 9 nucleotides line up with TRBD1. The J segment lost 9 bases and the V segment lost 7 bases, leaving 10 bases of the junction unmatched. From germline, CDR1 is MDHEN and CDR2 SYDVKM. This CDR3 comprises 14 residues. CDR3 sequence reads: CASTRDRAQSIQYF. CDR3 nucleotides: TGTGCCAGCACCCGGGACAGGGCCCAAAGCATTCAGTACTTC.

As regards this clone: The conserved final phenylalanine or tryptophan is absent from the CDR3, which likely points to a read error. It is unclear where the CDR3 begins or ends on the DNA, so no DNA is shown, and the CDR3 is as TCRdb lists it. This chain links TRBV5-4 with TRBJ2-7; TRBD2, the table's D call, lacks a check against the DNA. CDR1 SGHNT and CDR2 YYREEE come from the germline V gene (reference sequence). Counting both end residues, the CDR3 totals 13 amino acids. The CDR3: CASSTDRDSRQDL.

This clone was detected many times. The V gene is TRBV28, the J gene TRBJ2-1, with TRBD2 matching 7 bases. This CDR3 is 11 amino acids long. V lost 5 bases, J lost 12 bases, and 4 bases stayed unmatched. Germline lookup yields CDR1 MDHEN and CDR2 SYDVKM. CDR3 DNA sequence: TGTGCCAGCAGTCCACGACTAGCGCAGTTCTTC. Translation: CASSPRLAQFF.

This clone was picked up a small number of times. This chain uses TRBV7-2 with TRBJ2-3; D may be TRBD2 (5 bases). Trimming removed 0 bases from V and 4 bases from J, with 11 bases in between. CDR1 SGHTA and CDR2 FQGNSA come from the germline V gene. This CDR3 contains 15 residues. Written as DNA, the CDR3 is TGTGCCAGCAGCTTAGCGGGAGCTGTATCAGATACGCAGTATTTT. Protein product: CASSLAGAVSDTQYF.

The chain has TRBV6-6 and TRBJ1-1; 10 bases map to TRBD1. The CDR3 covers 14 residues. With V trimmed by 7 bases and J by 1 base, 3 bases remained unmatched. Germline V gene sequence: CDR1 MNHNY, CDR2 SVGAGI (reference sequence). The CDR3 loop reads CASIGQGENTEAFF. The CDR3 nucleotides read TGTGCCAGCATTGGACAGGGGGAGAACACTGAAGCTTTCTTT.

This clone was seen repeatedly, ten times or more. Here the CDR3 reads CASSPLTGTGGSGANVLTF. Written as DNA, the CDR3 is TGTGCCAGCAGCCCTTTAACGGGGACAGGGGGCTCTGGGGCCAACGTCCTGACTTTC. The chain employs TRBV28 and TRBJ2-6; the match to TRBD1 covers 11 bases. The CDR3 is 19 amino acids. Germline CDR1 reads MDHEN; CDR2 reads SYDVKM. Trimming cost V 6 bases and J 0 bases; bases outside gene matches: 10.

This chain joins TRBV5-4 and TRBJ2-1; 8 bases map to TRBD2. The CDR3 contains 15 residues. The germline gives CDR1 SGHNT, CDR2 YYREEE (reference sequence). The junction had 3 bases not matched to a gene; V was cut back by 0 bases and J by 4 bases. CDR3 protein: CASSLEEREYNEQFF. In nucleotides, the CDR3 is TGTGCCAGCAGCTTGGAGGAGCGGGAGTACAATGAGCAGTTCTTC.